The present T cell receptor (beta chain) was sequenced within a study of T cells in Graves' hyperthyroidism and ophthalmopathy. The V gene lost 5 bases and the J gene lost 4 bases, with 14 bases spanning the gap. This CDR3 spans 14 amino acids. In germline, CDR1 is MDHEN, CDR2 SYDVKM. There are many counts of this clonotype. Criteria for exclusion of patients were uncontrolled infection, other autoimmune disease, pregnancy or lactation. Amplified TCR beta CDR3 regions came from RNA transcripts. In the first-round RT-PCR of the TCR CDR3, the HTBI primer set was used. Via MiXCR, TCRdb re-called the multiplex PCR reads, giving one row per CDR3 protein. The sample carries about 500,000 distinct CDR3 sequences, over 15% recorded once.

The sequence was collected from a woman aged 18-29 years with Graves' ophthalmopathy. The genes are TRBV28 and TRBJ1-2, with a weak D call TRBD1 (6 bases). The sequenced material came from blood. The CDR3 nucleotides are TGTGCCAGCAGTCCTCAGGACAGTATCTATGGCTACACCTTC. Translating it yields CASSPQDSIYGYTF.